The next 18 T cell receptor beta chains were all read from a single sample in a study of control samples from healthy donors and cancer patients. Data came from immunoSEQ multiplex PCR; TCRdb stores just in-frame clones and leaves some out. Among over 150,000 clones, roughly 92% were seen once, and the ten largest hold about 1.4%. The sequenced sample was blood. Every receptor here comes from a young woman in good health.

The chain carries TRBV19 and TRBJ1-2; D is unresolved. CDR3 length: 13 residues. Looked up from germline, CDR1 is LNHDA and CDR2 is SQIVND (reference sequence). With 2 bases removed from V and 3 bases from J, the gap between germline ends came to 7 bases. The CDR3 reads CASSIKDYYGYTF. CDR3 coding DNA: TGTGCCAGTAGTATAAAGGACTACTATGGCTACACCTTC.

This chain connects TRBV7-9 to TRBJ2-1; 8 nucleotides line up with TRBD2. CDR3 length: 16 residues. Germline V lookup: CDR1 SEHNR, CDR2 FQNEAQ (reference sequence). The junction had 11 bases not matched to a gene; V was cut back by 2 bases and J by 8 bases. This CDR3 reads CASSLTQGLEGHEQFF. CDR3 in DNA: TGTGCCAGCAGCTTAACTCAGGGACTAGAAGGTCATGAGCAGTTCTTC.

The chain carries TRBV4-2 and TRBJ2-1; TRBD2 matches 10 bases. The germline V gene encodes CDR1 LGHNA and CDR2 YNFKEQ. This CDR3 region has 16 residues. J was trimmed by 12 bases and V by 0 bases; bases with no gene match: 11. The CDR3 bases are TGTGCCAGCAGCCAAGATACCAGCGGGGGGGCAATGATGCAGTTCTTC. Protein: CASSQDTSGGAMMQFF.

The rearrangement uses TRBV18 and TRBJ2-6; no reliable D call. The CDR3 is made up of 15 amino acids. Germline V gene lookup returns CDR1 KGHSH and CDR2 LQKENI. Between the trimmed V and J ends, which lost 3 bases and 0 bases, there was a span of 6 bases. The CDR3 sequence is CASSPSPSGANVLTF. The CDR3 DNA reads as TGTGCCAGCTCACCTTCCCCCTCTGGGGCCAACGTCCTGACTTTC.

V gene TRBV9 combines with J gene TRBJ2-3; D uncertain. Germline CDR1 SGDLS, CDR2 YYNGEE. The V end lost 1 base, the J end lost 4 bases, and 4 bases lay between the germline ends. CDR3 length equals 12 residues. This chain's CDR3 is CASSVRSDTQYF. The CDR3 DNA reads as TGTGCCAGCAGCGTACGATCAGATACGCAGTATTTT.

J is TRBJ1-2 and V is TRBV7-2; D unresolved. Germline CDR1 is SGHTA and CDR2 is FQGNSA. The CDR3 runs to 11 residues. V lost 5 bases and J 3 bases, leaving 4 bases between the germline ends. DNA of the CDR3: TGTGCCAGCAGCAGATACTATGGCTACACCTTC. Amino acid sequence: CASSRYYGYTF.

This clone has only one observation. This chain uses TRBV7-2 with TRBJ1-1; a possible D gene is TRBD1 (6 bases). This CDR3 spans 15 amino acids. CDR1 and CDR2 (germline): SGHTA, FQGNSA. Trimming stripped 3 bases from V and 3 bases from J, with 14 bases between. CDR3 residues: CASSLTGEGYTEAFF. In DNA, the CDR3 is TGTGCCAGCAGCTTGACAGGAGAAGGATACACTGAAGCTTTCTTT.

The V and J genes are TRBV29-1 and TRBJ2-7; 8 positions agree with TRBD1. Germline values: CDR1 SQVTM, CDR2 ANQGSEA. J was trimmed by 8 bases and V by 6 bases; bases with no gene match: 6. The CDR3 spans 11 residues. The CDR3 region has the DNA TGCAGCGTCGGACAGGGATCCAAGCAGTACTTC. Its protein is CSVGQGSKQYF.

The V call is TRBV19, the J call TRBJ1-1; D remains unclear. Deletions cut 4 bases from V and 8 bases from J, with 14 bases between. There are 13 residues in the CDR3. Germline V gene sequence: CDR1 LNHDA, CDR2 SQIVND (reference sequence). The CDR3 DNA is TGTGCCAGTAGTAGAAAACGGATGACAGAAGCTTTCTTT. Amino acid sequence: CASSRKRMTEAFF.

The rearrangement links TRBV2 to TRBJ1-2, with D perhaps matching TRBD1 (5 bases). V was shortened by 2 bases and J by 8 bases, with 9 bases between the two germline ends. The CDR3 extends over 12 amino acids. Germline CDR1 and CDR2: SNHLY and FYNNEI. The DNA for the CDR3 is TGTGCCAGCAGTGAAAGGGACCTGGGCTACACCTTC. It specifies CASSERDLGYTF.

This clone appeared once. The chain is built from TRBV6-5 and TRBJ1-1; D unclear. CDR1 and CDR2 (germline): MNHEY, SVGAGI. CDR3 length: 15 residues. Trimming cost V 6 bases and J 5 bases, with 19 bases left between them. In DNA, the CDR3 is TGTGCCAGCAGGGTCCTCGGGATCCCGGGAACTGAAGCTTTCTTT. This gives the protein CASRVLGIPGTEAFF.

This clone was detected once. The J gene is TRBJ1-4, the V gene TRBV7-9; TRBD1 matches at 10 bases. The V gene's germline CDR1 is SEHNR and CDR2 FQNEAQ (reference sequence). Trimming took 5 bases from V and 8 from J; bases not matched to a gene: 5. The CDR3 has 14 amino acids. DNA of the CDR3: TGTGCCAGCAGCCCCGGGACAGGGGTAGAAAAACTGTTTTTT. The encoded protein is CASSPGTGVEKLFF.

The J gene is TRBJ1-5, the V gene TRBV28; D is perhaps TRBD1 (6 bases). The CDR3 is 15 amino acids. CDR1 is MDHEN, CDR2 SYDVKM, per germline. V lost 2 bases and J lost 2, with 10 bases in between. Written as DNA, the CDR3 is TGTGCCAGCAGTTTAACAGGGACGGGCAATCAGCCCCAGCATTTT. This codes for CASSLTGTGNQPQHF.

The chain links TRBV3-1 (or the pseudogene TRBV3-2) to TRBJ2-3; TRBD1 matches at 10 bases. This CDR3 is built from 14 residues. Germline CDR1 and CDR2: LGHDT and YNNKEL (reference sequence). The V segment lost 4 bases and the J segment 5 bases; nucleotides outside the gene matches: 3. CDR3 nucleotides: TGTGCCAGCAGCCTCGGGACAGGGGTAGATACGCAGTATTTT. Protein: CASSLGTGVDTQYF.

The chain links TRBV29-1 to TRBJ1-4; 7 nucleotides agree with TRBD1. Losses at the gene ends were 7 bases for V and 5 bases for J; bases not matched to a gene: 7. CDR3 length equals 13 residues. Germline CDR1 and CDR2: SQVTM and ANQGSEA. The CDR3 DNA reads TGCAGCGCCGCCGGGACAGACAATGAAAAACTGTTTTTT. It specifies CSAAGTDNEKLFF. Based on the CDR3 plus reference TRBV29-1 and TRBJ1-4, the full variable domain is SAVISQKPSRDICQRGTSLTIQCQVDSQVTMMFWYRQQPGQSLTLIATANQGSEATYESGFVIDKFPISRPNLTFSTLTVSNMSPEDSSIYLCSAAGTDNEKLFFGSGTQLSVL.

The genes are TRBV7-2 and TRBJ1-1; D is perhaps TRBD1 (5 bases). Germline loops: CDR1 SGHTA, CDR2 FQGNSA. The CDR3 is made up of 13 amino acids. V lost 5 bases to trimming and J lost 6 bases, with 13 bases between them. The CDR3 region is CASSRDFSSEAFF. CDR3 coding DNA: TGTGCCAGCAGCAGGGACTTTTCTTCTGAAGCTTTCTTT.

The CDR3 bases are TGTGCCAGCAGCTTAGGACCCTCAAGGGGAGATACGCAGTATTTT. This codes for CASSLGPSRGDTQYF. The J gene is TRBJ2-3, the V gene TRBV11-3, with D perhaps TRBD1 (5 bases). CDR1 SGHNT and CDR2 YENEEA come from the germline V gene. Trimming removed 1 base at V and 5 bases at J, with 13 bases between. The CDR3 length is 15 residues. The full variable domain, rest sourced from reference TRBV11-3 and TRBJ2-3, is EAGVVQSPRYKIIEKKQPVAFWCNPISGHNTLYWYLQNLGQGPELLIRYENEEAVDDSQLPKDRFSAERLKGVDSTLKIQPAELGDSAVYLCASSLGPSRGDTQYFGPGTRLTVL.

V gene TRBV2 combines with J gene TRBJ1-2; tentatively, D is TRBD1 (5 bases). The CDR3 extends over 10 amino acids. Germline V gives CDR1 SNHLY, CDR2 FYNNEI. Trimming pared 7 bases from V and 6 bases from J, leaving 6 bases between. The CDR3 coding sequence is TGTGCCAGCAAACAGGATGGCTACACCTTC. It encodes CASKQDGYTF.